This record looks at one TCR beta chain sequence and its context. The antigen it binds to is not known. No much larger clone exists at a distance of one base, and base qualities are not known. V sheds 5 bases and J sheds 0 bases, leaving 8 bases between their ends. The germline V gene (reference sequence) gives CDR1 as LNHDA and CDR2 as SQIVND. The CDR3 sequence holds 14 residues, the cysteine and phenylalanine included. Only CDR3 DNA remains: 42 bases, in frame from the first base. These data belong to a study of cytomegalovirus exposure and HLA in healthy donors (dated by TCRdb to about 2017). Notes on the research overall: In an earlier analysis of approximately 640 of the donors, around 300 Gb of sequence data and 117 million unique TCR beta sequences from about 190 million T cells were reported. The study used immunosequencing to profile the T cell repertoires of approximately 690 subjects and linked those repertoires to cytomegalovirus serostatus. HLA typing included class I and class II loci at four-digit resolution. Every repertoire in the discovery cohort had been generated on one and the same sequencing platform. To decide whether each TCR beta V gene segment behaved as functional or pseudogenic, an earlier analysis of several hundred of the donors relied on high-throughput TCR beta sequencing. An early release covering 500 to 750 HLA-typed donors comprised about 300 gigabases of sequencing data and around 85 million unique TCR sequences. To predict cytomegalovirus infection status, the study brought together high-throughput TCR immunosequencing, statistical association of individual TCRs with disease status, and machine learning. A later genetic analysis used genome-wide SNP genotypes for about 65% of the 666 donors, treating that subset as a discovery cohort. The study aimed to test whether signatures of past pathogen exposure could be identified by cataloging public T cell receptors. Typing coverage varied by locus: roughly 629-640 donors for A, B, C, DRB1 and DQB1; 522 for DQA1; some 610 for DPA1; around 450 for DPB1. Of the 300 to 500 genotyped donors, 81% were placed in the genetic ancestry cluster associated with self-reported Caucasian donors. Because of strong linkage in the cohort, roughly 5 DR-DQ haplotypes were treated as single units for association and clustering. Besides the first cohort of hundreds of subjects, a separate validation cohort made up of some 110 different subjects was used. Among 300 to 450 genotyped donors of the cohort, an average of approximately 240,000 unique TCR beta nucleotide sequences were sequenced per donor, roughly 18% of them non-productive. A later analysis re-analyzed previously published TCR beta repertoires from 660 or so donors and added high-resolution HLA genotyping to study TCR occurrence patterns. In the later analysis, no new phenotypic data were used to find candidate immune exposures; instead, reliance was placed on TCR beta sequences and their occurrence across donors. Donor age, sex, ethnicity and CMV serostatus were collected together with the repertoire data.

General study outcomes and caveats: While some public TCRs were present in many individuals, most TCR sequences turned up only very rarely across donors. It was suggested by the authors that the approach could potentially be generalized to other disease states and immunological phenotypes. Because HLA typing was missing for some donors at each locus, association tests included only the typed subset. A later genetic analysis reported fewer N-insertions in productive TCRs among donors in an Asian-associated ancestry cluster than the roughly 720-donor mean. In a later analysis, the rate of TCR association differed among HLA loci, with DRB1 alleles having the most associated TCRs and HLA-C alleles having the fewest. A further reported finding was that TCR beta sequences accurately predicted the HLA-A and HLA-B alleles for most subjects in the first cohort. When HLA alleles, especially DR and DQ, strongly co-occurred, attributing TCR associations to individual alleles was difficult. Specific HLA alleles were associated with about 17,000 TCR beta sequences at a false discovery rate of 0.05 in a later analysis. In a later genetic analysis, a missense DCLRE1C variant was associated with V-gene and J-gene trimming of TCR beta chains, and the association was replicated in an independent cohort. A few of the identified cytomegalovirus-associated TCR beta chains were confirmed in vitro to be specific for cytomegalovirus antigens. Linkage disequilibrium might explain the correlated functional status among segregating V segments, but an unknown experimental factor could not be ruled out. Cytomegalovirus status was reported to be diagnosed by the classifier with high specificity and sensitivity in both the original and validation cohorts. Because counts were too low, roughly 17 rarely observed V segments, including chromosome 9 orphons, were left out of the earlier analysis of a few hundred of the donors. Because the 87-base-pair reads could not distinguish some IMGT-functional V segments, including TRBV6-2 and TRBV6-3, those segments were excluded. A later analysis found that HLA-associated TCR beta chains were more clonally expanded and had lower generation probabilities than equally common non-associated chains. A total of roughly 160 TCR beta chains were listed by the study as associated with cytomegalovirus. Only TCR beta chains were sequenced in this cohort, and the absence of alpha or paired-chain data limited detectable features. The presence/absence analyses assumed that sequencing depth was roughly uniform across donors, and that assumption may not be true. Immune exposure information for the cohort was limited to CMV serostatus. Most CMV-associated TCR beta chains appeared to be HLA-restricted in a later analysis, and the HLA associations seemed to be driven largely by CMV exposure. In an earlier analysis of roughly 560 of the donors, most TCR beta V segments were observed in productive rearrangements about 87% or about 30% of the time, broadly matching IMGT annotations. Several of the top co-occurrence clusters appeared to be linked to parvovirus B19, influenza, CMV and Epstein-Barr virus, according to a later analysis. A cluster of highly shared sequence variants was judged likely to represent a technical artifact of the sequencing pipeline.

The cohort was made up of approximately 670 healthy bone marrow donors. Cohort members were all nominally healthy when sampled, although unrecorded immune exposures were likely present. The donor was CMV seropositive and was included in the group of 250 to 350 seropositive cohort members. Each donor provided a peripheral blood sample, and peripheral blood mononuclear cells were used for TCR beta sequencing. The Qiagen DNeasy Blood Extraction Kit was used to extract genomic DNA from the blood cell samples. The method was the immunoSEQ multiplex PCR assay. For the multiplex PCR, a mixture combining 60 forward primers for TCR Vbeta segments and 13 reverse primers for TCR Jbeta segments was used. A multiplex PCR assay on genomic DNA amplified the CDR3 region of rearranged TCR beta genes. The amplified TCR beta libraries were sequenced on the Illumina HiSeq System as 87-base-pair reads. The study's processing was this. A later analysis tallied 75 million to 95 million unique TCR beta chains across the 666 repertoires, and about 12 million of those chains were shared by two or more donors. To remove PCR and sequencing errors, raw reads were error-corrected and collapsed into unique sequences using a nearest-neighbor algorithm that merged closely related sequences. To assign V, D and J gene segments, CDR3 sequences were aligned to IMGT reference sequences. For a sequence to be retained, a match of at least six nucleotides to both a V gene segment and a J gene segment was required. Rearrangements were called productive when the CDR3 lacked stop codons and stayed in frame with V and J; all others were non-productive. Following IMGT convention, CDR3 was defined as the stretch from the second conserved V-encoded cysteine to the conserved J-encoded phenylalanine. In an earlier analysis of more than 550 of the donors, sequences lacking an unambiguous match to a single V gene segment were excluded. In an earlier analysis of approximately 590 of the donors, V segments were called functional above 56.7% productive rearrangements and were called segregating when the between-donor standard deviation exceeded 5%. A statistical classification framework was developed to diagnose cytomegalovirus status using the catalog of TCR beta chain sequences. In a later analysis, TCR nucleotide sequences were compared against IMGT/GENE-DB human TR gene sequences so that V and J genes could be assigned. A later analysis assigned CDR3 sequences and most-parsimonious VDJ recombination scenarios with the TCRdist pipeline. In a later analysis, every TCR beta chain was defined by the combination of its CDR3 amino acid sequence and its V-gene family, and reads without a unique V-gene family were dropped. To address suspected cross-contamination and a sequencing artifact, a later analysis removed roughly 580 highly shared, low-generation-probability nucleotide sequences. In a later analysis, a clonal expansion index was calculated for each public chain from normalized within-repertoire ranks of inferred template counts. In a later analysis, generation probabilities were computed with a VDJ recombination model fitted to out-of-frame rearrangements, and the resulting probabilities were checked against IGoR. In a later analysis, TCR-TCR, TCR-HLA and TCR-CMV co-occurrence was scored with hypergeometric tests, and a repertoire-size bias correction was applied to TCR pairs. False discovery rates were estimated in a later analysis by permuting HLA or CMV assignments 20 times. In a later analysis, co-occurring TCRs were grouped with DBSCAN, and TCRdist sequence similarity was added when clustering was performed within HLA-allele-positive subsets. For co-occurrence clustering, repertoires with fewer than 30,000 or more than 120,000 public chains were excluded, along with several repertoires with anomalous nucleotide sharing. As stored in TCRdb, this immuneACCESS dataset retains in-frame rearrangements with V and J assigned. A fraction of the clones does not appear; measured against another copy, unresolved V genes explain less than half of the discrepancy, and the remainder lacks a known reason. The V and J calls and clone size are taken from that table; D and trimming were inferred from the DNA. The sample table lists about 150,000 clones, 73% of them with a count of one. The ten largest account for approximately 5.1% of the sample.

The sequenced sample was PBMCs. The chain uses TRBV19 and TRBJ2-4, and TRBD2 may be the D gene, going by 6 matching bases. This receptor was taken from a young woman in good health and CMV-seropositive. This receptor has the CDR3 CASSAGLAKNIQYF. The DNA sequence reads TGTGCCAGTAGTGCGGGACTAGCCAAAAACATTCAGTACTTC.